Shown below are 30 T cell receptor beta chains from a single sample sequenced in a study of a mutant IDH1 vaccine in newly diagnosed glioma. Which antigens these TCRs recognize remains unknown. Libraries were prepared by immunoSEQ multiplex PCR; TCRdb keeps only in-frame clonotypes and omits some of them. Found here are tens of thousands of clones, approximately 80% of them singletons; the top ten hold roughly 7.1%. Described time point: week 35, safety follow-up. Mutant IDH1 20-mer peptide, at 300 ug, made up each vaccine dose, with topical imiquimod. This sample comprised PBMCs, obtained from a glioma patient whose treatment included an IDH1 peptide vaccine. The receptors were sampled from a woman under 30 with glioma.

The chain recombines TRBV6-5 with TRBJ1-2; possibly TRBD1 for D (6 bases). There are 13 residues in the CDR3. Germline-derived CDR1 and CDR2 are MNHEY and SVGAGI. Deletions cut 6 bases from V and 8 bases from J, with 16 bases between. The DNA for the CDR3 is TGTGCCAGCAGGGACACAGGGAATCGGGGCTACACCTTC. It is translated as CASRDTGNRGYTF.

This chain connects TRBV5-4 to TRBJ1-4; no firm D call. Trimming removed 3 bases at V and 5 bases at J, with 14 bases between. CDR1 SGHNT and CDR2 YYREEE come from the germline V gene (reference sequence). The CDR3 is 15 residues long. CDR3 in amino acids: CASSSKSGQNEKLFF. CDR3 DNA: TGTGCCAGCAGCTCCAAATCGGGTCAAAATGAAAAACTGTTTTTT. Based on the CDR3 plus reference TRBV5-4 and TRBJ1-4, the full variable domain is ETGVTQSPTHLIKTRGQQVTLRCSSQSGHNTVSWYQQALGQGPQFIFQYYREEENGRGNFPPRFSGLQFPNYSSELNVNALELDDSALYLCASSSKSGQNEKLFFGSGTQLSVL.

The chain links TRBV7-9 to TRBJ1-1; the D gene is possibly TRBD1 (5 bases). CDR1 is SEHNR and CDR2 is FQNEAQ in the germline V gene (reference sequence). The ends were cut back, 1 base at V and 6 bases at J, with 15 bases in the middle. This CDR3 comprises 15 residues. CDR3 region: CASSLVRGRDPEAFF. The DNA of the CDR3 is TGTGCCAGCAGCTTAGTTAGGGGACGGGATCCTGAAGCTTTCTTT.

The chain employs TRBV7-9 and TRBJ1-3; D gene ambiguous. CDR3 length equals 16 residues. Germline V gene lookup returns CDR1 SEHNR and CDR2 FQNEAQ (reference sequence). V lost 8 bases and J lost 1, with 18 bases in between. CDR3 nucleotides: TGTGCCAGCCAGCTTGATGGGTCAATTTCTGGAAACACCATATATTTT. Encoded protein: CASQLDGSISGNTIYF.

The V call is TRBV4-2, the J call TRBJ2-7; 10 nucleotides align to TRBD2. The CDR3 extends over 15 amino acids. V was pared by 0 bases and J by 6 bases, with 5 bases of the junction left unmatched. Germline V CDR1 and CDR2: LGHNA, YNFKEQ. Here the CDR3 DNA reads TGTGCCAGCAGCCAAGAGCCTAGCGGGAGTGGCGAGCAGTACTTC. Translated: CASSQEPSGSGEQYF.

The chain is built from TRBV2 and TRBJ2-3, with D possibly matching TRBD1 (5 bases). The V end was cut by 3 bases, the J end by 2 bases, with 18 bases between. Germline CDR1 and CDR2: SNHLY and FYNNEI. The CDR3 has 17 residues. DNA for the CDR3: TGTGCCAGCAGTGAGTTGATAGGGGTCCAAGACACAGATACGCAGTATTTT. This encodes CASSELIGVQDTDTQYF.

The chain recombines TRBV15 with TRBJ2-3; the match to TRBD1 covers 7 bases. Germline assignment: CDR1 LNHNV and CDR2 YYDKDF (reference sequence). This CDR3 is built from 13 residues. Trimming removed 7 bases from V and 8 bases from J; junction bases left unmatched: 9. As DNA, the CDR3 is TGTGCCACCAAAAAGGTCCCAGGGGGTACGCAGTATTTT. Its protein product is CATKKVPGGTQYF. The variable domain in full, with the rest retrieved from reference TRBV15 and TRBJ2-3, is DAMVIQNPRYQVTQFGKPVTLSCSQTLNHNVMYWYQQKSSQAPKLLFHYYDKDFNNEADTPDNFQSRRPNTSFCFLDIRSPGLGDTAMYLCATKKVPGGTQYFGPGTRLTVL.

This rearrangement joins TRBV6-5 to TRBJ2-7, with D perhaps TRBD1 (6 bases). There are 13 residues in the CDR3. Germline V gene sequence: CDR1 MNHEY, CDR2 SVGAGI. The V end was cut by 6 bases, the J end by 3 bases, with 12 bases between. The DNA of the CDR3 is TGTGCCAGCAGCCTGGGACATTTCTACGAGCAGTACTTC. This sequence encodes CASSLGHFYEQYF.

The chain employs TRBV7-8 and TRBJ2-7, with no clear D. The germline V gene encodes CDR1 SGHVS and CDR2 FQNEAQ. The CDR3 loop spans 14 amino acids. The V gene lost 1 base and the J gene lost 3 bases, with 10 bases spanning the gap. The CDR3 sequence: CASSLGLVNYEQYF. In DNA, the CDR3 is TGTGCCAGCAGCTTAGGGCTAGTTAACTACGAGCAGTACTTC.

The CDR3 coding sequence is TGTGCCAGCAGTTTAAACTGGCTATATGGCTACACCTTC. It is translated as CASSLNWLYGYTF. This sequence joins TRBV28 and TRBJ1-2; D ambiguous. CDR1 and CDR2 from the germline V gene are MDHEN and SYDVKM. This CDR3 has 13 amino acids. V gave up 2 bases and J gave up 5 bases, with 9 bases separating them.

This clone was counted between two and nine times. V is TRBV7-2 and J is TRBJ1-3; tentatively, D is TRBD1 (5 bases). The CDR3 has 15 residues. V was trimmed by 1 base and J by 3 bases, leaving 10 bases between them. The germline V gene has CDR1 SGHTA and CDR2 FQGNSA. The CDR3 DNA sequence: TGTGCCAGCAGCTTAGATGTGGGGGGTGGAAACACCATATATTTT. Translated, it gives CASSLDVGGGNTIYF.

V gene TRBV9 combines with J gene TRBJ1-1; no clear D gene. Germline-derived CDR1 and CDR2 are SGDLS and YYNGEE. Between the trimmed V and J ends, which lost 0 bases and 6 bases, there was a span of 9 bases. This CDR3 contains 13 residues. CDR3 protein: CASSVEGIAEAFF. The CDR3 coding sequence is TGTGCCAGCAGCGTAGAAGGGATAGCTGAAGCTTTCTTT.

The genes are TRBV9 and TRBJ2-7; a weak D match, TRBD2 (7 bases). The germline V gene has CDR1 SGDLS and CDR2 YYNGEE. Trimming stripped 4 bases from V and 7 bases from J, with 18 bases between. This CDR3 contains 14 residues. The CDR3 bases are TGTGCCAGCAGCCCAAGGGGGGGGTACCGAGAGCAGTACTTC. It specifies CASSPRGGYREQYF.

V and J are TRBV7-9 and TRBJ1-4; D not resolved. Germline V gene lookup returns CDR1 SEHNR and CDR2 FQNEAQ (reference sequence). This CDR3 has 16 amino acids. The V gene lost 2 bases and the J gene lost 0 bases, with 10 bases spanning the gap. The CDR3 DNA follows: TGTGCCAGCAGCTTACTGGAACTTACAACTAATGAAAAACTGTTTTTT. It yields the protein CASSLLELTTNEKLFF.

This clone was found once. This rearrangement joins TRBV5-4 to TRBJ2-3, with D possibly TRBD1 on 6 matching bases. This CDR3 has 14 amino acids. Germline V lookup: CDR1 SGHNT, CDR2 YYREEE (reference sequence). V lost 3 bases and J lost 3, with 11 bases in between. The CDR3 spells CASSSGQNTDTQYF. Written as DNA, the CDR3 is TGTGCCAGCAGCTCAGGACAGAATACAGATACGCAGTATTTT.

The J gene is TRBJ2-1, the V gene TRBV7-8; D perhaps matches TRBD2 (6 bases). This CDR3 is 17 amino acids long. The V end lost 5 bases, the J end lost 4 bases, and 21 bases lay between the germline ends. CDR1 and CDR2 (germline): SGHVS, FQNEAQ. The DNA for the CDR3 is TGTGCCAGCAGCCAGGAGGGCCTTATAGGTGGATACAATGAGCAGTTCTTC. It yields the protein CASSQEGLIGGYNEQFF.

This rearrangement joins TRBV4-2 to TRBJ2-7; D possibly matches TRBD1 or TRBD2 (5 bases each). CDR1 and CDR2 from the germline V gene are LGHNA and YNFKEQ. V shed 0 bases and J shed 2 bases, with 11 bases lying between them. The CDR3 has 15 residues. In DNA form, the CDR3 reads TGTGCCAGCAGCCAAGACGGTCCGGGACCCTACGAGCAGTACTTC. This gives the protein CASSQDGPGPYEQYF.

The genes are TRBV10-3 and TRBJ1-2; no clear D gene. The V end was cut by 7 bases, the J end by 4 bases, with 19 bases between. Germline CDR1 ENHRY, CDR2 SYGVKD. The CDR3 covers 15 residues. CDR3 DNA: TGTGCCATCACGGCAGTGATCCCCCCCCTCTATGGCTACACCTTC. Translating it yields CAITAVIPPLYGYTF.

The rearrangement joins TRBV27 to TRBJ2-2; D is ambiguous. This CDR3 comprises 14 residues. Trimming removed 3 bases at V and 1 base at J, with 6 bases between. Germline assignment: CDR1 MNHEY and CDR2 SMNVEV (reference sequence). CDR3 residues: CASSFPGNTGELFF. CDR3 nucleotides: TGTGCCAGCAGTTTTCCGGGGAACACCGGGGAGCTGTTTTTT.

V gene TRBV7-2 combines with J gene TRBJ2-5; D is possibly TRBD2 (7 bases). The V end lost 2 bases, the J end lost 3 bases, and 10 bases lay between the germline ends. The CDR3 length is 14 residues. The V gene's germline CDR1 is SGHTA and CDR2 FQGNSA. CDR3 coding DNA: TGTGCCAGCAGCTTACGGGGGGCGAAAGAGACCCAGTACTTC. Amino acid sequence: CASSLRGAKETQYF.

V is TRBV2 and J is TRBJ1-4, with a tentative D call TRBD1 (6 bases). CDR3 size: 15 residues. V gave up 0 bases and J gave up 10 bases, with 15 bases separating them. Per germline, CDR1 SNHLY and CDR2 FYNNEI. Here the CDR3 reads CASSEASGGTGKLFF. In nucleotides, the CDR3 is TGTGCCAGCAGTGAAGCCTCGGGGGGCACGGGAAAACTGTTTTTT.

CDR3 in amino acids: CASSGWAGSGANVLTF. CDR3 DNA sequence: TGTGCCAGTAGTGGGTGGGCGGGCTCTGGGGCCAACGTCCTGACTTTC. The chain is built from TRBV19 and TRBJ2-6; D possibly corresponds to TRBD2 (5 bases). V lost 5 bases and J lost 0, with 11 bases in between. Germline CDR1 and CDR2: LNHDA and SQIVND (reference sequence). This CDR3 spans 16 amino acids.

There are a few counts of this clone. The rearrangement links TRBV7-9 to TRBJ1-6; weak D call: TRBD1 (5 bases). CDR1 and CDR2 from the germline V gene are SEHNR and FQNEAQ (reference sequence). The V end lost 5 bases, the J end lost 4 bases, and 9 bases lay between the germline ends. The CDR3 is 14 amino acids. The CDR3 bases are TGTGCCAGCAGCCCCGACAGTTATAATTCACCCCTCCACTTT. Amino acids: CASSPDSYNSPLHF.

The CDR3 protein is CASMWSVGDTQYF. For the CDR3, the DNA is TGTGCCAGCATGTGGTCGGTGGGAGATACGCAGTATTTT. The rearrangement joins TRBV2 to TRBJ2-3; no firm D call. The CDR3 has 13 residues. V lost 7 bases to trimming and J lost 5 bases, with 13 bases between them. CDR1 and CDR2 from the germline V gene are SNHLY and FYNNEI.

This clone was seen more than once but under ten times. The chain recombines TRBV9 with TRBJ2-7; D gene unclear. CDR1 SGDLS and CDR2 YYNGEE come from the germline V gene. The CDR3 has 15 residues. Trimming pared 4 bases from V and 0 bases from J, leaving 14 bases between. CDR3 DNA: TGTGCCAGCAGCCCCCGGTTCAGCAGCTCCTACGAGCAGTACTTC. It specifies CASSPRFSSSYEQYF. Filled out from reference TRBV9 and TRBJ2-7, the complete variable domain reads DSGVTQTPKHLITATGQRVTLRCSPRSGDLSVYWYQQSLDQGLQFLIQYYNGEERAKGNILERFSAQQFPDLHSELNLSSLELGDSALYFCASSPRFSSSYEQYFGPGTRLTVT.

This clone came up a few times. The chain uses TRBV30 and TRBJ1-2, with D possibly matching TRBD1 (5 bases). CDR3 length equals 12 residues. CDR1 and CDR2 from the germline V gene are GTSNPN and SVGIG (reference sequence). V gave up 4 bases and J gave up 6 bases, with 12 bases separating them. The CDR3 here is CAWKTGRNGYTF. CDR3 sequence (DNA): TGTGCCTGGAAAACGGGGCGGAATGGCTACACCTTC. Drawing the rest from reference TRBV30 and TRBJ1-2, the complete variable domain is SQTIHQWPATLVQPVGSPLSLECTVEGTSNPNLYWYRQAAGRGLQLLFYSVGIGQISSEVPQNLSASRPQDRQFILSSKKLLLSDSGFYLCAWKTGRNGYTFGSGTRLTVV.

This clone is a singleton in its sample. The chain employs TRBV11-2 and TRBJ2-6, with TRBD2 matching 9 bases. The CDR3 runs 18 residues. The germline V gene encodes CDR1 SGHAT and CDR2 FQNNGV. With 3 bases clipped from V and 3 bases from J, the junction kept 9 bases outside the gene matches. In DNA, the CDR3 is TGTGCCAGCAGCTTCCCTAGCGGGATTCGCTTTGGGGCCAACGTCCTGACTTTC. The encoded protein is CASSFPSGIRFGANVLTF.

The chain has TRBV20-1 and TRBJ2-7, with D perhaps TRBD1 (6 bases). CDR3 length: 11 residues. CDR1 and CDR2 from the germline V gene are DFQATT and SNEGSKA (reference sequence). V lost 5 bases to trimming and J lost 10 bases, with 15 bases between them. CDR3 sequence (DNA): TGCAGTGCTTACAGGGATCCTCGACAGTACTTC. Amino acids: CSAYRDPRQYF.

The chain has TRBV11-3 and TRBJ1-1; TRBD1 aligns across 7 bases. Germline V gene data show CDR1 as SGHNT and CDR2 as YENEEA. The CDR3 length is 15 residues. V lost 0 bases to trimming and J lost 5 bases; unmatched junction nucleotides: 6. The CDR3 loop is CASSLETGIETEAFF. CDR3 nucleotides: TGTGCCAGCAGCTTAGAGACAGGGATTGAGACTGAAGCTTTCTTT.

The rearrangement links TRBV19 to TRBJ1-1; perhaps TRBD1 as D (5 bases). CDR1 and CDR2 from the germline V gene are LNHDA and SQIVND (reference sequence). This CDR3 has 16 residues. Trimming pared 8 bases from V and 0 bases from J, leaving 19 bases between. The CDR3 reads CASSAVGDMLNTEAFF. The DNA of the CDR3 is TGTGCCAGTTCAGCAGTGGGGGATATGTTGAACACTGAAGCTTTCTTT.